The count of the clone carrying this TCR beta chain is one. Antigen specificity is unknown. An end of the junction does not agree with germline; a read error may underlie this. From germline, CDR1 is SNHLY and CDR2 FYNNEI. CDR3 length: 10 residues. Alopecia areata patients gave lesional scalp punch biopsies and peripheral blood samples. The data were taken from a study of CD8+ T cells in alopecia areata. Background on the study: Oral tofacitinib (5 to 10 mg twice daily) was administered to treated patients. It was 6 to 18 months of tofacitinib, and then there were 6 months off drug.

Overall study findings and caveats: Affected scalp, especially in alopecia totalis/universalis, had a higher clonality than normal scalp did.

Extracted RNA was reverse transcribed, and the resulting cDNA served as sequencing template. Clones were read by immunoSEQ multiplex PCR, and TCRdb kept only the in-frame ones, dropping some. The sample lists 180,000 or so clones, approximately 65% occurring once. This clonotype was obtained from a human donor with alopecia areata. This chain connects TRBV2 to TRBJ2-7, with D tentatively TRBD1 (5 bases). The starting material was CD8+ T cells sorted from blood, obtained at week 0. CDR3 sequence reads: CASSGQQQAF. The CDR3 coding sequence is TGTGCCAGCAGTGGACAGCAGCAGGCCTTC.